This section outlines one TCR beta chain sequence together with its context. This sample is drawn from a study of blood T cell repertoires in COVID-19. Study context: Some COVID-19 samples were acute and others convalescent; all came from the United States, Italy and Spain. Sources were T cells, B-cell-depleted T cells, or PBMCs; the material itself was cDNA or gDNA.

Per the study methods: Estimates of nucleated cell counts were drawn from the amplification of reference gene primers. Sequencing was performed with immunoSEQ multiplex PCR; in TCRdb, only in-frame clones are kept and a portion is missing. V, J and clone size are those of that table, while D and trimming were read from the DNA. The sample lists approximately 380,000 clones; 85% were seen once. The CDR3 covers 15 residues. Germline V CDR1 and CDR2: MNHNS, SASEGT. V lost 3 bases, J lost 0 bases, and 2 bases stayed unmatched. V usage is TRBV6-1 and J usage is TRBJ2-1; TRBD1 matches 7 bases. Input material: peripheral blood. The clonotype originates from a woman aged 18 to 35 with acute or convalescent COVID-19. The CDR3 protein is CASSEWDSSYNEQFF. The CDR3 DNA reads as TGTGCCAGCAGTGAGTGGGACAGCTCCTACAATGAGCAGTTCTTC.